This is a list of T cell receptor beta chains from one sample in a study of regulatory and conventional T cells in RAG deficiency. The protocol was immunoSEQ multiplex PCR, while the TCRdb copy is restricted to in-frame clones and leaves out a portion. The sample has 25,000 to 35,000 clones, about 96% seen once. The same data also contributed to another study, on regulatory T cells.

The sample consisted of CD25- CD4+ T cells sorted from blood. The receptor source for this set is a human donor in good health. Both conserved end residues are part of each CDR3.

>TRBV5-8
CASSLIRGRSYNEQFF
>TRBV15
CATSSGTGGSQPQHF
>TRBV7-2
CASSLILGTVNTEAFF
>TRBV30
CAWETGANTGELFF
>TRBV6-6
CASSYGPGPGDTEAFF
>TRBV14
CASSPQGSGNTIYF
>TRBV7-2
CASSLAAYTLGDEKLFF
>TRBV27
CASSRWGGGTENTEAFF
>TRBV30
CAWSVPGNNQPQHF
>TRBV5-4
CASSARTRASTDTQYF